The subject of this entry is one T cell receptor (beta chain). Original processing methods: Estimation of nucleated cell counts was performed using reference gene primer amplification. Clones were sequenced by immunoSEQ multiplex PCR, and TCRdb holds only the in-frame ones, with some missing. V, J and clone size reflect that table, while D and trimming were determined from the DNA. The sample holds some 69,000 clones, 80% to 90% seen once. The data belong to a study of blood T cell repertoires in COVID-19. Study-level background: Sites in the United States, Italy and Spain provided acute and convalescent COVID-19 samples. Sample material is recorded as cDNA or gDNA derived from T cells, B-cell-depleted T cells, or PBMCs.

The origin of this receptor is a woman in her fifties or sixties with active COVID-19. Sequencing was performed on peripheral blood.

The CDR3, as DNA: TGTGCCACCAGGAAGCGGGAGAAGGTCTACACCGGGGAGCTGTTTTTT. The encoded protein is CATRKREKVYTGELFF. The chain is built from TRBV24-1 and TRBJ2-2, with 8 nucleotides matching TRBD2. Germline V CDR1 and CDR2: KGHDR, SFDVKD. This CDR3 is 16 amino acids long. Trimming took 7 bases from V and 3 from J; bases not matched to a gene: 9.